The 9 T cell receptor beta chains below come from one sample, sequenced in a study of regulatory T cells in long-lasting Graves disease (dated by TCRdb to about 2021). The time point label, read with the paper, signifies: newly diagnosed GD, antithyroid drugs for less than 3 months. For both TCR sequencing and RNA sequencing, RNA was extracted from PBMCs in TRIzol. Libraries were built with multiplex PCR. Instrument on record: Illumina HiSeq 4000. To build TCR beta libraries, CDR3 regions were amplified by Arm-PCR using iRepertoire HTBI primers. TCRdb applied fastp at Q25 and MiXCR to the public reads, then kept only in-frame beta chains. Rows merge per CDR3 protein into single entries with the most common DNA and genes. Counted in this sample were approximately 470,000 distinct CDR3 sequences; 15% to 20% of them appeared once. More than 10% of the sample is held by the ten biggest clonotypes. The same data also contributed to another study, on T cells in Graves' hyperthyroidism and ophthalmopathy.

The source material was peripheral blood mononuclear cells (PBMCs), sampled at new diagnosis, from a patient treated with antithyroid drugs. These receptors were taken from a man in his forties or fifties with Graves disease. Donor details come from another sample of the same person, matched by shared clones.

There are many counts of this clonotype. The V gene is TRBV20-1, the J gene TRBJ2-5; 11 positions match TRBD2. J lost 0 bases, V lost 6 bases, and 6 bases had no gene match. This CDR3 spans 15 amino acids. The germline V gene has CDR1 DFQATT and CDR2 SNEGSKA (reference sequence). The CDR3 DNA is TGCAGTGCGACAAAGACTAGCGGGAACCAAGAGACCCAGTACTTC. This gives the protein CSATKTSGNQETQYF.

The rearrangement joins TRBV5-1 to TRBJ1-3, with D unresolved. There are 16 residues in the CDR3. Germline V gene data show CDR1 as SGHRS and CDR2 as YFSETQ. The V end was cut by 0 bases, the J end by 4 bases, with 14 bases between. The CDR3 loop is CASSLESPLSGNTIYF. CDR3 DNA sequence: TGCGCCAGCAGCTTGGAGTCCCCATTGTCAGGAAACACCATATATTTT. Full variable domain (remainder filled in from reference TRBV5-1 and TRBJ1-3): KAGVTQTPRYLIKTRGQQVTLSCSPISGHRSVSWYQQTPGQGLQFLFEYFSETQRNKGNFPGRFSGRQFSNSRSEMNVSTLELGDSALYLCASSLESPLSGNTIYFGEGSWLTVV.

Many counts were recorded for this clonotype. This sequence joins TRBV3-1 and TRBJ1-2, with D uncertain. The germline V gene encodes CDR1 LGHDT and CDR2 YNNKEL (reference sequence). This CDR3 is built from 12 residues. The V end lost 3 bases, the J end lost 4 bases, and 6 bases lay between the germline ends. CDR3 coding DNA: TGTGCCAGCAGCCAGGATGGCTATGGCTACACCTTC. Its protein product is CASSQDGYGYTF.

This chain joins TRBV29-1 and TRBJ2-1; 10 positions match TRBD2. Germline V gene sequence: CDR1 SQVTM, CDR2 ANQGSEA. Unmatched junction bases numbered 14, after V lost 3 bases and J lost 0 bases. This CDR3 region has 19 residues. The CDR3 coding sequence is TGCAGCGTTGACCCCGTGGCACTAGCGGGACGGAGCTCCTACAATGAGCAGTTCTTC. Protein sequence: CSVDPVALAGRSSYNEQFF.

V usage is TRBV4-1 and J usage is TRBJ1-1; D is unclear. This CDR3 has 18 amino acids. V dropped 3 bases and J dropped 1 base, with 21 bases sitting between them. CDR1 MGHRA and CDR2 YSYEKL come from the germline V gene. The CDR3 here is CASSQGIPLVGKNTEAFF. For the CDR3, the DNA is TGCGCCAGCAGCCAGGGAATACCCCTGGTAGGGAAGAACACTGAAGCTTTCTTT.

The table lists this clonotype with a few counts. J is TRBJ2-7 and V is TRBV20-1, with 7 bases matching TRBD2. The trim removed 3 bases at V and 5 bases at J, leaving 7 bases unmatched. The CDR3 loop spans 13 amino acids. The germline V gene has CDR1 DFQATT and CDR2 SNEGSKA (reference sequence). CDR3 coding DNA: TGCAGTGCTAGCAGGACTAGTTACGACGAGCAGTACTTC. It encodes CSASRTSYDEQYF.

This clonotype was detected a few times. V gene TRBV29-1 combines with J gene TRBJ2-3; 8 bases are shared with TRBD2. The J segment lost 6 bases and the V segment lost 7 bases, leaving 6 bases of the junction unmatched. This CDR3 comprises 12 residues. CDR1 is SQVTM, CDR2 ANQGSEA, per germline. The CDR3 region has the DNA TGCAGCGCCCGGGGGGGCCCCGATACGCAGTATTTT. Amino acids: CSARGGPDTQYF.

The chain carries TRBV6-2 or TRBV6-3 and TRBJ1-5, with a possible D match to TRBD1 (6 bases). This CDR3 spans 14 amino acids. V was clipped by 6 bases and J by 6 bases, with 15 bases between them. CDR1 and CDR2 from the germline V gene are MNHEY and SVGEGT. CDR3: CASRGGVSSQPQHF. CDR3 nucleotide sequence: TGTGCCAGCAGAGGGGGGGTCTCCAGTCAGCCCCAGCATTTT.

V is TRBV5-1 and J is TRBJ1-1, with TRBD1 identical over 8 bases. The CDR3 is 17 residues long. Trimming at V came to 2 bases and at J to 3 bases, leaving 12 bases not matched to a gene. The V gene's germline CDR1 is SGHRS and CDR2 YFSETQ. This chain's CDR3 is CASSLMTGAKMDTEAFF. The CDR3, as DNA: TGCGCCAGCAGCTTAATGACAGGGGCGAAGATGGACACTGAAGCTTTCTTT.